The following is a T cell receptor beta chain sequence with its context. This clonotype was counted ten times or more. This receptor's antigen is unknown. No much larger clone exists at a distance of one base, and base qualities are not known. This sample stems from a study of T cells in Graves' hyperthyroidism and ophthalmopathy (dated by TCRdb to the late 2010s). Concerning the study at large: Peripheral blood samples were taken at the time of initial diagnosis, prior to any treatment. Once sampling was done, hyperthyroidism patients were given methimazole at a starting dose of 30 mg daily, whereas ophthalmopathy patients were given high-dose intravenous methylprednisolone. TCR Vbeta CDR3 sequencing of 135 peripheral blood samples (over 40 ophthalmopathy, under 80 hyperthyroidism and some 17 progressor patients) is reported in the paper. In addition, the study compared T-cell repertoires in thyroid tissue and in blood from six Graves' hyperthyroidism patients. Prospective prediction of ophthalmopathy was tested in an independent validation cohort consisting of 18 to 20 hyperthyroidism patients and some 15 patients who later progressed to ophthalmopathy. The 100 discovery patients were randomly divided into training and test sets at a 7:3 ratio. To identify TCR V-J signatures that set the groups apart, the researchers used a discovery cohort of 100 patients, made up of 40 to 45 with Graves' ophthalmopathy and some 60 with stable Graves' hyperthyroidism.

Amplification of TCR beta CDR3 regions was carried out from RNA transcripts. The TCR CDR3 was subjected to a first round of RT-PCR using the HTBI primer set and the Qiagen OneStep RT-PCR kit. Libraries were constructed in a second round of multiplex PCR, after which size selection and purification were carried out. Libraries were sequenced paired-end with 100 bp reads on an Illumina HiSeq2000. Per the authors' processing: SOAPnuke was used to process the raw data, throwing out any read that contained adapters or uncalled bases, had a mean Phred below 15, or lacked an exact constant-primer or identifier match. High-quality paired reads were merged using COPE v1.2.5, and each unique nucleotide sequence was defined as a clonotype. MiTCR v1.1 was used to align clonotypes to the IMGT TRBV, TRBD and TRBJ reference segments. The analysis included only V-J combinations with a frequency above 0.0001, which together covered 99.2% of the repertoires. The TCS score was defined as F50 (clonal expansion) divided by E x V (chaos), with BLOSUM62-based TCRdist calculated between CDR3 peptides within each V-J. Welch's t-statistics and random forest reduced fewer than 550 V-J features to around 14, which were used in a naive Bayes classifier (R e1071). The public reads were run again by TCRdb, first through fastp at Q25 and then through MiXCR, and only productive beta chains were kept. Every distinct CDR3 protein forms one entry, paired with its most common genes and DNA. TCRdb, rather than the study authors, made the V and J calls. This sample gives 330,000 or so distinct CDR3 sequences in total; 15% to 20% of them show up just once. The ten largest clonotypes hold about 14% of the sample.

CDR1 is given as SGHRS and CDR2 as YFSETQ, both from the germline V gene. Unmatched junction bases come to 3, with V trimmed by 0 bases and J by 6 bases. From the cysteine up to the phenylalanine, the CDR3 has a length of 14 residues. Only the CDR3 DNA stays, 42 bases, in frame from base 1. In the ophthalmopathy patients, disease was moderately to severely active, with a Clinical Activity Score of 3 or more, a NOSPECS grade of 4 or more, and a duration of less than 3 months. Exclusion was applied to patients with uncontrolled infections, other autoimmune diseases, pregnancy or lactation. Clinical symptoms, serum thyroxine and TRAb, thyroid ultrasound, and orbital computed tomography formed the basis for the diagnoses. PBMCs were isolated from about 10 ml of fresh peripheral blood by Ficoll-Paque density gradient centrifugation. Total RNA was extracted with Trizol reagent, and quality was checked on an Agilent 2100 Bioanalyzer.

Here is what the overall study found, with its caveats: A 13 V-J signature model separated ophthalmopathy from stable hyperthyroidism, with about 88% sensitivity and roughly 82% specificity in cross-validation and 80%/75% in testing. Sample size was not statistically predetermined, and blinding of investigators to group allocation was not performed. Most expanded thyroid clonotypes (frequency above 0.001) were also found in blood, which suggests that blood repertoires may mirror thyroid immune responses. During validation, the model predicted progression to ophthalmopathy a median of approximately 6.5 months ahead of onset, with roughly 65% sensitivity and roughly 72% specificity.

The sample comprised blood. The chain links TRBV5-1 with TRBJ2-7, with 10 bases matching TRBD1. This receptor was identified in a woman between 35 and 50 years old with Graves' ophthalmopathy. The bases read TGCGCCAGCAGCTTGGGGGGACAGGGGAGCGAGCAGTACTTC. It translates as CASSLGGQGSEQYF.